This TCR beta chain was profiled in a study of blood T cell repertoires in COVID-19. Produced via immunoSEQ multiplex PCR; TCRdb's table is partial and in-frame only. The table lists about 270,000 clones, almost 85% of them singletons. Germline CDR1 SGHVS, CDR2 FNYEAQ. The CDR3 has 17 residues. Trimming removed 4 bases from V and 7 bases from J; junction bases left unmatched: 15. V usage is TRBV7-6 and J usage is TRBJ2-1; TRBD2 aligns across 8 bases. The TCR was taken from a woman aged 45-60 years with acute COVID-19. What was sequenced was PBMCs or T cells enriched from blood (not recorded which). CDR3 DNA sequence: TGTGCCAGCAGCTACGCGTCGGGACTAGGGGTGGGGAATGAGCAGTTCTTC. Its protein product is CASSYASGLGVGNEQFF.